The clone carrying this T cell receptor (beta chain) was seen only once. A read error may explain this, as a much larger clone is one base away. CDR1 and CDR2 (germline): SGHKS, YYEKEE (reference sequence). The CDR3 covers 16 residues. This record comes from a study of T cells after yellow fever vaccination. Across the whole study: SMART-Seq v4 Ultra Low Input prepared libraries from low-cell fractions.

From the 5' RACE reads, TCRdb called clonotypes with MiXCR, one entry per CDR3 protein. Among approximately 31,000 distinct CDR3 sequences listed, about 11% were seen once. Overall study results and limits: A large majority of primary-vaccination clones showed up again after the booster (about 97% CD4, around 85% CD8). Almost no vaccine-responding clonotypes were detectable in day 0 sorted memory subsets. Bulk-population clonotypes that are abundant could appear as contaminants in FACS-sorted repertoires.

The origin of this receptor is a man younger than 30 who received the YFV17D yellow fever vaccine. Specimen: PBMCs, either bulk or a sorted T-cell subset (CD4+, CD8+, memory, or dextramer-sorted; not recorded which), collected less than 18 days after the first yellow fever vaccination. V is TRBV5-5 and J is TRBJ2-1; TRBD1 matches 7 bases. Here the CDR3 DNA reads TGTGACAGCAGTACCTCCGGGACAGAGGTCCGCGTTAGTCAGTTCTTC. This codes for CDSSTSGTEVRVSQFF.